This T cell receptor beta chain is from a study of shared clonotypes between healthy human individuals. This CDR3 is 16 amino acids long. V was pared by 6 bases and J by 4 bases, with 12 bases of the junction left unmatched. Germline V lookup: CDR1 SNHLY, CDR2 FYNNEI. Points on this clone: Its target is not known.

CD45RO-negative, CCR7-positively selected cells formed the naive CD8 fraction, excluding terminally differentiated effector memory CD45RA+ cells. Every donor, a Caucasian adult, lived in Nashville, Tennessee. Regarding the study as a whole: Sequencing depth was a factor that was expected to affect clonotype sharing among donors.

Data came from immunoSEQ multiplex PCR; TCRdb stores just in-frame clones and leaves some out. The data hold about 2.1 million clones, with around 93% observed a single time. The sequence was collected from a man younger than 30 in good health. Some clones in this sample may be carry-over from other donors' samples. Sequenced: naive CD8+ T cells from PBMCs. The chain links TRBV2 to TRBJ2-3, with 8 bases identical to TRBD1. The CDR3 reads CASRPQGARFADTQYF. DNA for the CDR3: TGTGCCAGCAGGCCTCAGGGGGCGAGGTTCGCAGATACGCAGTATTTT. Full variable domain (remainder filled in from reference TRBV2 and TRBJ2-3): EPEVTQTPSHQVTQMGQEVILRCVPISNHLYFYWYRQILGQKVEFLVSFYNNEISEKSEIFDDQFSVERPDGSNFTLKIRSTKLEDSAMYFCASRPQGARFADTQYFGPGTRLTVL.